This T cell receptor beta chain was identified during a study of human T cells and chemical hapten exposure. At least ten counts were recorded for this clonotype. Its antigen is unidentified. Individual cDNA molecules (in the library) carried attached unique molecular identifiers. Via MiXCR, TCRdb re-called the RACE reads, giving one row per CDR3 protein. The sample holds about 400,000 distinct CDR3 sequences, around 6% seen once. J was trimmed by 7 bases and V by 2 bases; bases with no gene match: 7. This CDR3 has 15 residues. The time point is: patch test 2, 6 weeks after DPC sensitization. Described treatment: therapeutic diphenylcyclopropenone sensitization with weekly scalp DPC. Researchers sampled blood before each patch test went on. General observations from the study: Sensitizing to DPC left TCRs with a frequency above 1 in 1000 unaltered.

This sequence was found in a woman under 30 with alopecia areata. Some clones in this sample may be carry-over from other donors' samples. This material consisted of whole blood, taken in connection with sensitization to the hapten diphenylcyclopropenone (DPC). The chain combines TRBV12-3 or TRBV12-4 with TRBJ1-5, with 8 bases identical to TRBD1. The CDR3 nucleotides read TGTGCCAGCAGTTTATCAGGGGGCGCGGGGCAGCCCCAGCATTTT. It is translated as CASSLSGGAGQPQHF.